These 19 T cell receptor beta chains were all obtained from the same sample, sequenced in a study of T cells after yellow fever vaccination. TCRdb used MiXCR to reprocess the 5' RACE reads, holding one entry per CDR3 protein. Seen here are under 250,000 distinct CDR3 sequences, 3% to 3.5% observed once, and the top ten hold under 3.5%. The source was CD4+ T cells sorted from PBMCs, collected 10 days after the yellow fever booster vaccination. These receptors were collected from a man aged 18-30 years who received the YFV17D yellow fever vaccine.

Ten or more counts support this clonotype. This chain links TRBV27 with TRBJ1-5, with TRBD1 matching 7 bases. Germline CDR1 MNHEY, CDR2 SMNVEV (reference sequence). Trimming at V came to 4 bases and at J to 3 bases, leaving 9 bases not matched to a gene. The CDR3 is 16 amino acids. In DNA form, the CDR3 reads TGTGCCAGCAGTTCCACCTACAGGGGTTTCAATCAGCCCCAGCATTTT. Its translation is CASSSTYRGFNQPQHF.

The chain combines TRBV7-2 with TRBJ2-5; no firm D call. The germline CDR1 and CDR2 sequences are SGHTA and FQGNSA. The CDR3 is 12 residues long. Trimming pared 3 bases from V and 6 bases from J, leaving 8 bases between. The CDR3 sequence: CASSLIRQTQYF. The CDR3 bases are TGTGCCAGCAGCTTGATTCGGCAGACCCAGTACTTC.

This clonotype was observed at least ten times. The V call is TRBV20-1, the J call TRBJ2-3; D not resolved. Germline V lookup: CDR1 DFQATT, CDR2 SNEGSKA (reference sequence). CDR3 size: 12 residues. Trimming pared 1 base from V and 2 bases from J, leaving 4 bases between. The CDR3 DNA follows: TGCAGTGCTAGAGGTTCCACAGATACGCAGTATTTT. Its translation: CSARGSTDTQYF.

This clonotype has a count of ten or more. This chain uses TRBV6-5 with TRBJ2-3, with 7 bases matching TRBD2. Germline V lookup: CDR1 MNHEY, CDR2 SVGAGI. CDR3 size: 14 residues. The trim removed 8 bases at V and 4 bases at J, leaving 9 bases unmatched. The CDR3 loop reads CASALAAGPDTQYF. CDR3 sequence (DNA): TGTGCCAGCGCGCTAGCGGCAGGGCCAGATACGCAGTATTTT.

Ten or more counts support this clonotype. V gene TRBV5-1 combines with J gene TRBJ1-2, with D unresolved. This CDR3 region has 12 residues. Trimming took 7 bases from V and 3 from J, leaving 10 bases between them. Germline V gene lookup returns CDR1 SGHRS and CDR2 YFSETQ. CDR3 in DNA: TGCGCCAGCTCCACCCCAGACTATGGCTACACCTTC. Translated: CASSTPDYGYTF. The full variable domain, with the rest looked up from reference TRBV5-1 and TRBJ1-2, is KAGVTQTPRYLIKTRGQQVTLSCSPISGHRSVSWYQQTPGQGLQFLFEYFSETQRNKGNFPGRFSGRQFSNSRSEMNVSTLELGDSALYLCASSTPDYGYTFGSGTRLTVV.

J is TRBJ2-1 and V is TRBV6-1; no clear D gene. Germline loops: CDR1 MNHNS, CDR2 SASEGT. Between the trimmed V and J ends, which lost 8 bases and 0 bases, there was a span of 11 bases. This CDR3 region has 14 residues. CDR3: CASADGSSYNEQFF. CDR3 sequence (DNA): TGTGCCAGCGCGGACGGTAGCTCCTACAATGAGCAGTTCTTC.

In this sample, this clonotype turned up many times. The rearrangement links TRBV29-1 to TRBJ1-1; weak D call: TRBD1 (5 bases). The CDR3 is 13 residues long. Trimming shortened V by 5 bases and J by 1 base, and 11 bases separated the two germline ends. Germline-derived CDR1 and CDR2 are SQVTM and ANQGSEA. The CDR3 sequence: CSVRKQENTEAFF. CDR3 nucleotide sequence: TGCAGCGTTCGTAAACAGGAGAACACTGAAGCTTTCTTT.

This clonotype showed up many times. The chain uses TRBV20-1 and TRBJ1-1; no reliable D call. The germline V and J ends were trimmed by 3 bases and 11 bases, with 22 bases remaining between them. The CDR3 has 14 amino acids. The germline CDR1 and CDR2 sequences are DFQATT and SNEGSKA (reference sequence). CDR3 residues: CSARGSLLILAAFF. For the CDR3, the DNA is TGCAGTGCTAGGGGGTCCTTGCTAATATTAGCGGCTTTCTTT.

This clonotype was counted at least ten times. V is TRBV5-1 and J is TRBJ1-1, with D perhaps TRBD1 (6 bases). CDR1 SGHRS and CDR2 YFSETQ come from the germline V gene. V lost 1 base, J lost 5 bases, and 15 bases lay in between. CDR3 size: 15 residues. DNA of the CDR3: TGCGCCAGCAGCTTGTCGACGGAAAGGGGGACTGAAGCTTTCTTT. This gives the protein CASSLSTERGTEAFF.

The J gene is TRBJ2-5, the V gene TRBV4-2, with 14 positions matching TRBD2. The germline V gene encodes CDR1 LGHNA and CDR2 YNFKEQ. The V and J ends lost 0 bases and 1 base, in that order; junction bases with no gene match: 10. The CDR3 is 20 amino acids. CDR3 region: CASSQEARGTSGGSQETQYF. The CDR3 bases are TGTGCCAGCAGCCAAGAGGCCAGGGGGACTAGCGGGGGTAGCCAAGAGACCCAGTACTTC.

This clonotype has ten or more counts. The genes are TRBV12-3 or TRBV12-4 and TRBJ2-3, with 9 bases that match TRBD2. This CDR3 has 16 amino acids. With 3 bases clipped from V and 6 bases from J, the junction kept 10 bases outside the gene matches. CDR3 bases: TGTGCCAGCAGTTTCCTCCGCGGGGGGGCAGCCGATACGCAGTATTTT. This translates into CASSFLRGGAADTQYF.

This clonotype was counted ten times or more. The chain joins TRBV7-2 to TRBJ1-2; D ambiguous. CDR3 length: 15 residues. V was pared by 1 base and J by 6 bases, with 15 bases between. Per germline, CDR1 SGHTA and CDR2 FQGNSA. Here the CDR3 DNA reads TGTGCCAGCAGCTTAGTGCGGGGTTTTGAAAATGGCTACACCTTC. This translates into CASSLVRGFENGYTF.

This clonotype appeared many times. The chain carries TRBV7-2 and TRBJ1-5; D gene ambiguous. The germline V and J ends were trimmed by 5 bases and 5 bases, with 7 bases remaining between them. CDR3 length: 12 residues. Per germline, CDR1 SGHTA and CDR2 FQGNSA. The CDR3 protein is CASSPFDQPQHF. Written as DNA, the CDR3 is TGTGCCAGCAGCCCCTTTGATCAGCCCCAGCATTTT.

This clonotype was seen a handful of times. This chain connects TRBV5-1 to TRBJ1-1, with D perhaps matching TRBD1 (5 bases). CDR3 length: 15 amino acids. Trimming took 0 bases from V and 7 from J, leaving 16 bases between them. Germline CDR1 and CDR2: SGHRS and YFSETQ. CDR3 bases: TGCGCCAGCAGCTTGGTTGGTATAGGGGAGATTGAAGCTTTCTTT. Protein: CASSLVGIGEIEAFF.

This clonotype was counted between two and nine times. The genes are TRBV7-3 and TRBJ2-5; 9 positions agree with TRBD1. Germline V lookup: CDR1 SGHTA, CDR2 FQGTGA. The CDR3 is made up of 13 amino acids. V shed 3 bases, J shed 5 bases, and the junction held 1 base outside the gene matches. The CDR3 protein is CASSFGQGETQYF. The DNA for the CDR3 is TGTGCCAGCAGCTTTGGACAGGGGGAGACCCAGTACTTC.

J is TRBJ1-1 and V is TRBV5-1, with unresolved D. This CDR3 has 15 amino acids. Trimming took 0 bases from V and 4 from J, leaving 13 bases between them. The germline V gene encodes CDR1 SGHRS and CDR2 YFSETQ. This CDR3 reads CASSLGPPPSTEAFF. The CDR3 DNA follows: TGCGCCAGCAGCTTGGGGCCTCCTCCCTCCACTGAAGCTTTCTTT. The entire variable domain, with the rest obtained from reference TRBV5-1 and TRBJ1-1, is as follows: KAGVTQTPRYLIKTRGQQVTLSCSPISGHRSVSWYQQTPGQGLQFLFEYFSETQRNKGNFPGRFSGRQFSNSRSEMNVSTLELGDSALYLCASSLGPPPSTEAFFGQGTRLTVV.

This chain uses TRBV7-9 with TRBJ1-2; 10 bases are a match to TRBD1. This CDR3 is 14 amino acids long. J was trimmed by 6 bases and V by 5 bases; bases with no gene match: 6. Germline CDR1 is SEHNR and CDR2 is FQNEAQ (reference sequence). The CDR3 coding sequence is TGTGCCAGCAGCCCCTCTGGACAGGGGGATGGCTACACCTTC. This codes for CASSPSGQGDGYTF. The full variable domain, its missing parts supplied by reference TRBV7-9 and TRBJ1-2, is DTGVSQNPRHKITKRGQNVTFRCDPISEHNRLYWYRQTLGQGPEFLTYFQNEAQLEKSRLLSDRFSAERPKGSFSTLEIQRTEQGDSAMYLCASSPSGQGDGYTFGSGTRLTVV.

In its sample, this clonotype was seen a few times. CDR3 in amino acids: CASSLLAGDETQYF. The CDR3 nucleotides are TGTGCCAGCAGCTTGCTAGCGGGGGACGAGACCCAGTACTTC. This chain connects TRBV7-9 to TRBJ2-5; 10 bases match TRBD2. Germline CDR1 SEHNR, CDR2 FQNEAQ (reference sequence). Germline trimming cut 3 bases from V and 5 bases from J; bases unmatched to any gene: 3. This CDR3 contains 14 residues.

The sample holds many counts of this clonotype. This chain connects TRBV5-1 to TRBJ2-2; 8 nucleotides align to TRBD1. CDR1 and CDR2 (germline): SGHRS, YFSETQ. The CDR3 spans 14 residues. Trimming cost V 1 base and J 5 bases; bases outside gene matches: 1. CDR3 amino acids: CASSLWTGTGELFF. The CDR3 DNA reads as TGCGCCAGCAGCTTGTGGACAGGGACCGGGGAGCTGTTTTTT.